These 26 T cell receptor beta chains were sequenced from one sample in a study of cytomegalovirus exposure and HLA in healthy donors. Using immunoSEQ multiplex PCR, the repertoire was profiled, and TCRdb retains in-frame clones only, with some absent. The table lists 100,000 to 150,000 clones, 70% to 90% of them singletons. Sequenced material: PBMCs. The receptors were sampled from a man between 18 and 35 years old in good health and CMV-seronegative.

J is TRBJ1-1 and V is TRBV27; D is unclear. The CDR3 extends over 16 amino acids. Germline V gives CDR1 MNHEY, CDR2 SMNVEV (reference sequence). V gave up 5 bases and J gave up 0 bases, with 16 bases separating them. The DNA of the CDR3 is TGTGCCAGCAGTCCATTGCAGGTTGACATGAACACTGAAGCTTTCTTT. Its protein is CASSPLQVDMNTEAFF.

This clone was seen only once. This sequence joins TRBV25-1 and TRBJ2-7; D may be TRBD1 (5 bases). The V and J ends lost 1 base and 3 bases respectively, with 10 bases between them. CDR3 length equals 14 residues. Looked up from germline, CDR1 is MGHDK and CDR2 is SYGVNS. CDR3 coding DNA: TGTGCCAGCAGTGAATGGCAGGGATACTACGAGCAGTACTTC. Translation: CASSEWQGYYEQYF.

The CDR3 DNA reads TGTGCCAGCAGGTTAGACAGGGCCAGCAATCAGCCCCAGCATTTT. Its protein product is CASRLDRASNQPQHF. V usage is TRBV6-1 and J usage is TRBJ1-5; 7 bases fit TRBD1. CDR3 length: 15 residues. The trim removed 6 bases at V and 1 base at J, leaving 6 bases unmatched. Looked up from germline, CDR1 is MNHNS and CDR2 is SASEGT.

The rearrangement links TRBV30 to TRBJ1-1; 7 nucleotides align to TRBD1. The V gene's germline CDR1 is GTSNPN and CDR2 SVGIG (reference sequence). CDR3 length: 17 amino acids. Germline trimming cut 1 base from V and 0 bases from J; bases unmatched to any gene: 11. CDR3 loop: CAWSGLWGQMMNTEAFF. The CDR3 DNA reads as TGTGCCTGGAGTGGACTGTGGGGACAGATGATGAACACTGAAGCTTTCTTT.

In its sample, this clone was seen once. The CDR3 DNA is TGTGCCAGCAGTTCACGACTGGGCAGGGCGAATGAAGCTTTCTTT. This translates into CASSSRLGRANEAFF. The chain couples TRBV28 to TRBJ1-1; D perhaps matches TRBD1 (5 bases). From germline, CDR1 is MDHEN and CDR2 SYDVKM. The CDR3 contains 15 residues. Trimming pared 4 bases from V and 7 bases from J, leaving 19 bases between.

This clone showed up just once. This chain links TRBV29-1 with TRBJ1-4, with TRBD1 as a possible D gene (5 bases). The germline V gene encodes CDR1 SQVTM and CDR2 ANQGSEA. The ends were cut back, 3 bases at V and 7 bases at J, with 12 bases in the middle. The CDR3 is 13 residues long. DNA for the CDR3: TGCAGCGTTGATTTCGGGGGAGGTGAAAAACTGTTTTTT. Translation: CSVDFGGGEKLFF.

The rearrangement links TRBV2 to TRBJ2-7; 7 bases map to TRBD2. J was trimmed by 7 bases and V by 6 bases; bases with no gene match: 9. Germline V gene data show CDR1 as SNHLY and CDR2 as FYNNEI. The CDR3 is made up of 13 amino acids. The CDR3 spells CASRWEGPGEQYF. The CDR3 region has the DNA TGTGCCAGCAGGTGGGAGGGCCCGGGTGAGCAGTACTTC.

The chain carries TRBV4-1 and TRBJ2-7, with TRBD2 identical over 9 bases. J gave up 3 bases and V 3 bases, and 12 bases lay outside the gene matches. This CDR3 has 17 residues. From germline, CDR1 is MGHRA and CDR2 YSYEKL. CDR3 amino acids: CASSQPSSGKVNYEQYF. Here the CDR3 DNA reads TGCGCCAGCAGCCAGCCATCTAGCGGGAAGGTAAACTACGAGCAGTACTTC.

The chain joins TRBV27 to TRBJ2-1; TRBD2 might be the D (5 bases). This CDR3 contains 15 residues. From germline, CDR1 is MNHEY and CDR2 SMNVEV (reference sequence). The V end was cut by 2 bases, the J end by 0 bases, with 8 bases between. The CDR3 bases are TGTGCCAGCAGTTTAGGAGGACCCTCCTACAATGAGCAGTTCTTC. Residues: CASSLGGPSYNEQFF.

In this sample, this clone turned up a few times. V and J are TRBV2 and TRBJ1-5; D gene ambiguous. Trimming left V 5 bases short and J 2 bases short, with 13 bases between. The germline CDR1 and CDR2 sequences are SNHLY and FYNNEI. This CDR3 spans 15 amino acids. The CDR3 bases are TGTGCCAGCAGTCTAGCCCTATGGGGCAATCAGCCCCAGCATTTT. Amino acids: CASSLALWGNQPQHF.

There are a few counts of this clone. The rearrangement joins TRBV16 to TRBJ2-6; D perhaps matches TRBD1 (5 bases). Germline V gene lookup returns CDR1 KGHSY and CDR2 FQNENV. The CDR3 covers 15 residues. Trimming stripped 4 bases from V and 2 bases from J, with 9 bases between. CDR3 amino acids: CASSPRDPGANVLTF. The CDR3, as DNA: TGTGCCAGCAGCCCCAGGGATCCTGGGGCCAACGTCCTGACTTTC. The whole variable domain, filled in from reference TRBV16 and TRBJ2-6, reads GEEVAQTPKHLVRGEGQKAKLYCAPIKGHSYVFWYQQVLKNEFKFLISFQNENVFDETGMPKERFSAKCLPNSPCSLEIQATKLEDSAVYFCASSPRDPGANVLTFGAGSRLTVL.

This clone has more than one count but fewer than ten. The chain combines TRBV4-1 with TRBJ1-2, with 7 bases fitting TRBD1. The CDR3 sequence is 15 residues long. Germline CDR1 reads MGHRA; CDR2 reads YSYEKL. The trim removed 1 base at V and 4 bases at J, leaving 6 bases unmatched. The CDR3 DNA is TGCGCCAGCAGCCAAGTGGGCCAGGGGGTCTATGGCTACACCTTC. It specifies CASSQVGQGVYGYTF.

This clone has more than one count but fewer than ten. The chain is built from TRBV6-5 and TRBJ2-5, with D possibly being TRBD2 (5 bases). Germline V gene sequence: CDR1 MNHEY, CDR2 SVGAGI. V lost 4 bases and J 1 base, leaving 13 bases between the germline ends. The CDR3 has 15 residues. The CDR3 region is CASSSAGTAQETQYF. In DNA form, the CDR3 reads TGTGCCAGCAGTTCCGCGGGTACAGCCCAAGAGACCCAGTACTTC.

The chain combines TRBV28 with TRBJ1-2; 7 bases map to TRBD1. The CDR3 loop spans 13 amino acids. Germline trimming cut 6 bases from V and 0 bases from J; bases unmatched to any gene: 1. Germline V lookup: CDR1 MDHEN, CDR2 SYDVKM. CDR3 in DNA: TGTGCCAGCAGCGGACAGGCTAACTATGGCTACACCTTC. Its protein is CASSGQANYGYTF.

This chain connects TRBV19 to TRBJ1-1, with D possibly being TRBD1 (6 bases). From germline, CDR1 is LNHDA and CDR2 SQIVND (reference sequence). This CDR3 has 17 residues. V was clipped by 3 bases and J by 0 bases, with 17 bases between them. This CDR3 reads CASSIFVNRQVNTEAFF. CDR3 bases: TGTGCCAGTAGTATTTTTGTCAACAGACAGGTGAACACTGAAGCTTTCTTT.

This clone has only one observation. The chain recombines TRBV6-1 with TRBJ2-1, with no clear D. CDR1 is MNHNS, CDR2 SASEGT, per germline. Trimming removed 7 bases from V and 4 bases from J, with 8 bases in between. The CDR3 totals 12 residues. CDR3 sequence (DNA): TGTGCCAGCATTGCAGGATACAATGAGCAGTTCTTC. It translates to CASIAGYNEQFF.

This rearrangement joins TRBV4-2 to TRBJ2-2, with 8 bases identical to TRBD2. Germline CDR1 is LGHNA and CDR2 is YNFKEQ. The V gene end was trimmed by 8 bases and the J gene end by 8 bases; junction bases not matched to a gene: 4. The length of the CDR3 is 12 residues. The CDR3 loop is CASREGRGELFF. In DNA form, the CDR3 reads TGTGCCAGCCGGGAGGGCCGGGGGGAGCTGTTTTTT.

The chain carries TRBV6-6 and TRBJ2-1; 8 bases match TRBD1. This CDR3 comprises 15 residues. Germline V CDR1 and CDR2: MNHNY, SVGAGI (reference sequence). Trimming took 6 bases from V and 6 from J; bases not matched to a gene: 10. CDR3 amino acids: CASRSQGGRINEQFF. In DNA form, the CDR3 reads TGTGCCAGCAGATCACAGGGGGGCCGAATCAATGAGCAGTTCTTC.

The J gene is TRBJ2-3, the V gene TRBV11-3; D is uncertain. Germline assignment: CDR1 SGHNT and CDR2 YENEEA. This CDR3 spans 13 amino acids. V lost 5 bases to trimming and J lost 0 bases, with 6 bases between them. The CDR3 loop reads CASSEPSTDTQYF. As DNA, the CDR3 is TGTGCCAGCAGCGAGCCTAGCACAGATACGCAGTATTTT.

This chain joins TRBV2 and TRBJ2-1; 11 positions agree with TRBD2. The germline V gene has CDR1 SNHLY and CDR2 FYNNEI. This CDR3 has 17 residues. With 6 bases clipped from V and 5 bases from J, the junction kept 12 bases outside the gene matches. As DNA, the CDR3 is TGTGCCAGCAGGAAAACGGGACTAGCGGAGCCTAACAATGAGCAGTTCTTC. It specifies CASRKTGLAEPNNEQFF.

This clone was seen only once. CDR3 loop: CASSSTGSHYGYTF. Here the CDR3 DNA reads TGTGCCAGCAGCTCTACAGGATCCCACTATGGCTACACCTTC. This rearrangement joins TRBV5-6 to TRBJ1-2, with D maybe TRBD1 (5 bases). Germline CDR1 and CDR2: SGHDT and YYEEEE. V lost 3 bases, J lost 3 bases, and 12 bases lay in between. The CDR3 is 14 residues long. Supplemented by reference TRBV5-6 and TRBJ1-2, the full variable domain reads DAGVTQSPTHLIKTRGQQVTLRCSPKSGHDTVSWYQQALGQGPQFIFQYYEEEERQRGNFPDRFSGHQFPNYSSELNVNALLLGDSALYLCASSSTGSHYGYTFGSGTRLTVV.

Worth noting for this clone: Other nucleotide sequences in the sample specify the same CDR3. V gene TRBV6-1 combines with J gene TRBJ1-4, with D possibly matching TRBD1 (5 bases). Germline V gene lookup returns CDR1 MNHNS and CDR2 SASEGT. The V and J ends lost 0 bases and 4 bases respectively, with 12 bases between them. This CDR3 contains 16 residues. The CDR3 spells CASSEARGGGNEKLFF. CDR3 DNA sequence: TGTGCCAGCAGTGAAGCTCGGGGGGGTGGTAATGAAAAACTGTTTTTT.

This chain joins TRBV28 and TRBJ2-5; 10 nucleotides agree with TRBD2. The CDR3 length is 15 residues. Germline V CDR1 and CDR2: MDHEN, SYDVKM. The V segment lost 4 bases and the J segment 5 bases; nucleotides outside the gene matches: 7. CDR3 amino acids: CASSSLAGGRETQYF. CDR3 bases: TGTGCCAGCAGTTCCTTAGCGGGGGGTAGGGAGACCCAGTACTTC.

The rearrangement joins TRBV5-1 to TRBJ2-1; 9 bases fit TRBD2. Germline V CDR1 and CDR2: SGHRS, YFSETQ. The CDR3 contains 15 residues. V gave up 0 bases and J gave up 8 bases; unmatched junction bases: 6. The CDR3 coding sequence is TGCGCCAGCAGCTTGGTGGTAGCGGGGGAGGATGAGCAGTTCTTC. Translating it yields CASSLVVAGEDEQFF.

This sequence joins TRBV7-2 and TRBJ1-2; 7 bases fit TRBD1. The CDR3 loop spans 14 amino acids. Germline CDR1 reads SGHTA; CDR2 reads FQGNSA. V was pared by 10 bases and J by 10 bases, with 18 bases of the junction left unmatched. This CDR3 reads CATERALGTAYYTF. CDR3 nucleotide sequence: TGTGCCACCGAGAGGGCCCTCGGGACAGCTTACTACACCTTC.

The V gene is TRBV28, the J gene TRBJ2-1; 13 bases line up with TRBD2. The V gene's germline CDR1 is MDHEN and CDR2 SYDVKM. This CDR3 is built from 16 residues. The trim removed 6 bases at V and 5 bases at J, leaving 7 bases unmatched. CDR3 DNA sequence: TGTGCCAGCAGCCGATATGGACTAGCGGGAGACAATGAGCAGTTCTTC. Protein product: CASSRYGLAGDNEQFF.